Here is one TCR beta chain with its context. This clonotype was seen at least ten times. It lacks a known antigen. No qualities accompany the bases; no much larger clone lies one base away. Library prep was done by 5' RACE. Sequencing instrument: Illumina HiSeq 2000. A universal primer binding site was added through template switching, and the final cDNA carried a unique molecular identifier so that TCR cDNA molecules could be counted accurately. First-strand cDNA for TCR alpha and beta chains was synthesized from specific primers in the conserved constant-segment region. Each cDNA library was double barcoded, with a SMART-Mk sample barcode plus Illumina barcodes, to control for contamination. TruSeq adapter sequences and Illumina sample barcodes were added in two successive PCR steps. Sequencing of the TCR alpha and beta cDNA libraries was done on the Illumina HiSeq platform using custom primers. The original pipeline was this. Unique molecular identifiers were extracted from raw reads with MiGEC, and CDR3 positions were determined with MiXCR. Recombination models were inferred per individual with the repgenHMM and IGoR tools using an EM algorithm. Shared clonotype analysis was performed with the tcR package in R, normalizing sharing by the product of cloneset sizes. Out-of-frame nonproductive sequences were analyzed to study raw recombination free of thymic and clonal selection effects. Starting from the raw public reads, TCRdb applied fastp trimming at Q25, assembled clones with MiXCR and retained in-frame beta chains. Rows are combined by CDR3 protein, so each entry shows the most common genes and DNA. Clone size and V and J calls follow TCRdb, not the original study. Within this sample are roughly 250,000 distinct CDR3 sequences, with over 12% of them counted one time only. The ten largest clonotypes hold around 9% of the sample.

The sample comes from a study of identical twins (dated by TCRdb to the mid-2010s). Some background on the complete study: To test whether fetal clonotypes persist, the study used deep sequencing on TCR alpha and beta repertoires from monozygotic twins, unrelated adults of various ages, and cord blood. To rule out contamination, the twin experiments were replicated at different times with different library preparation protocols. The research as a whole found: Because the same donors could not be followed over many years, conclusions were based on cross-sectional statistical analysis. Invariant T cells such as MAIT and iNKT could partly confound zero-insertion analyses, although diverse VJ usage argued against such confounding for most clonotypes. Compared with coincidental sharing between unrelated individuals, out-of-frame TCR alpha sequences shared between twins had an excess of sequences with low generation probability. Recombination models systematically underestimated out-of-frame TCR alpha sharing in monozygotic twins but agreed with sharing between unrelated individuals. A weaker excess of twin sharing was found in beta out-of-frame sequences because the signal-to-noise ratio was lowered by fewer shared sequences. Abundant cord blood beta clonotypes carried fewer insertions; young adult naive repertoires showed a weaker similar trend, while memory repertoires showed none.

Every donor in the study was a healthy Caucasian. Using Miltenyi CD45RO+ enrichment and human naive T-cell isolation kits, memory (CD45RO+) and naive T cells were isolated from PBMC. V was cut back by 5 bases and J by 8 bases, leaving a gap of 9 bases between them. Via the germline V gene (reference sequence), CDR1 is MNHEY and CDR2 SMNVEV. Measured from the cysteine to the phenylalanine, the CDR3 is 12 residues long. Solely the CDR3 DNA is kept, with 36 bases framed from the first base. The chain links TRBV27 with TRBJ1-4; the D region possibly corresponds to TRBD1 (6 bases align). The source is a woman aged 18-29 years in good health. Sequenced: memory (CD45RO+) T cells sorted from blood. This specimen's cell subset or site label, interpreted: CD45RO+ enriched T cells. The nucleotide sequence is given as TGTGCCAGCAGTCTTCAGGGGGAAAAACTGTTTTTT. It translates as CASSLQGEKLFF.